This T cell receptor (beta chain) was found in a study of blood T cell repertoires in COVID-19. About the research overall: COVID-19 samples from acute and convalescent phases originated in the United States, Italy and Spain.

Participants spanned ages roughly 18 to 90 years and resided in roughly 22 US areas. It was within 2 weeks before study entry that exposed participants met a COVID-19 case. This CDR3 has 17 amino acids. Using immunoSEQ multiplex PCR, the repertoire was profiled, and TCRdb retains in-frame clones only, with some absent. The sample records about 320,000 clones, about 85% being singletons. V usage is TRBV12-2 and J usage is TRBJ2-7; the table's D call, TRBD2, has no DNA check behind it. TRBV12-2 is noted as a pseudogene. This clonotype was obtained from a woman younger than 45 who had been exposed to COVID-19. The sample was PBMCs or T cells enriched from blood (not recorded which). DNA for the CDR3: TGTGCAAGTCGCTTTATTGATCTCCGAGGCGGCCTGGGCGAGCAGTACTTC. Its translation: CASRFIDLRGGLGEQYF.